This T cell receptor (beta chain) was sequenced in a study of cytomegalovirus exposure and HLA in healthy donors. 13 Jbeta primers and 60 Vbeta primers were used for the PCR. TCRdb's copy holds only in-frame clones and misses some; the assay was immunoSEQ multiplex PCR. The data contain 150,000 to 200,000 clones, under 85% of them singletons. The CDR3 sequence is 16 residues long. Trimming at V came to 4 bases and at J to 3 bases, leaving 9 bases not matched to a gene. Germline CDR1 SGHVS, CDR2 FQNEAQ. Input material: PBMCs. The receptor was derived from a woman aged 25 to 39 in good health and CMV-seronegative. The gene calls are TRBV7-8 and TRBJ2-3; 8 positions match TRBD1. The CDR3 nucleotides are TGTGCCAGCAGCTCAGAAACCCGGACAGGGACAGATACGCAGTATTTT. Its translation is CASSSETRTGTDTQYF. The whole variable domain, remainder taken from reference TRBV7-8 and TRBJ2-3, is GAGVSQSPRYKVAKRGQDVALRCDPISGHVSLFWYQQALGQGPEFLTYFQNEAQLDKSGLPSDRFFAERPEGSVSTLKIQRTQQEDSAVYLCASSSETRTGTDTQYFGPGTRLTVL.